The T cell receptor (beta chain) under discussion was sequenced for a study of identical twins. This clonotype was detected only a few times. In TCRdb, the 5' RACE reads were re-called with MiXCR into one record per CDR3 protein. The sample has about 900,000 distinct CDR3 sequences; 9% to 15% are singletons. These data are also associated with another study on yellow fever vaccine responses in identical twins.

Sequenced: PBMCs. The receptor's source is a woman aged 18-35 years in good health.

The CDR3 protein is CASSAGTPYEQYF. CDR3 in DNA: TGTGCCAGCAGCGCCGGGACACCCTACGAGCAGTACTTC. J is TRBJ2-7 and V is TRBV7-9, with D possibly TRBD1 on 6 matching bases. The CDR3 spans 13 residues. Per the germline V gene, CDR1 is SEHNR and CDR2 is FQNEAQ (reference sequence). Between the trimmed V and J ends, which lost 5 bases and 2 bases, there was a span of 10 bases.